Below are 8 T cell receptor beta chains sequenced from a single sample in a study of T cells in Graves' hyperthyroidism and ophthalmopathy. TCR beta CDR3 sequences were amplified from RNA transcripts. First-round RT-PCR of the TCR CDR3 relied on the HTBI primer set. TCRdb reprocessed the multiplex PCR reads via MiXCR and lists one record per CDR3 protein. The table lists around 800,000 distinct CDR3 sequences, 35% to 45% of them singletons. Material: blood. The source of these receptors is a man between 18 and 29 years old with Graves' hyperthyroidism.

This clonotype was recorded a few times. CDR3 sequence (DNA): TGTGCCAGCAGCCCAACCAGACAGGGCAGCTATGGCTACACCTTC. The encoded protein is CASSPTRQGSYGYTF. The rearrangement uses TRBV7-2 and TRBJ1-2; TRBD1 matches 7 bases. The germline CDR1 and CDR2 sequences are SGHTA and FQGNSA. This CDR3 is 15 amino acids long. V shed 5 bases, J shed 4 bases, and the junction held 10 bases outside the gene matches.

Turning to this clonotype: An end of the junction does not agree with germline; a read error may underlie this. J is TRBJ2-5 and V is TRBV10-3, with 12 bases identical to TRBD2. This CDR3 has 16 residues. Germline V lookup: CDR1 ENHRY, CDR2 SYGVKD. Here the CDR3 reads CASSETSGGPRETQYF. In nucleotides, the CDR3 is TGTGCCAGCAGTGAGACTAGCGGGGGCCCACGGGAGACCCAGTACTTC.

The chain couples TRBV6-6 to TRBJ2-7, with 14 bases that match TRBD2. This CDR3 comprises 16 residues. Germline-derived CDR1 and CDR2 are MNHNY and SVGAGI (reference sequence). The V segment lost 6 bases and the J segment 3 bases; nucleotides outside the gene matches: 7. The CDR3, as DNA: TGTGCCAGCAGCACCGGACTAGCGGGAGGTAGCTACGAGCAGTACTTC. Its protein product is CASSTGLAGGSYEQYF.

The CDR3 protein is CASKSRAENTEAFF. The CDR3 DNA reads as TGTGCCAGCAAATCCAGGGCAGAGAACACTGAAGCTTTCTTT. This rearrangement joins TRBV19 to TRBJ1-1, with a possible D match to TRBD1 (5 bases). Germline values: CDR1 LNHDA, CDR2 SQIVND (reference sequence). V dropped 9 bases and J dropped 1 base, with 15 bases sitting between them. This CDR3 contains 14 residues.

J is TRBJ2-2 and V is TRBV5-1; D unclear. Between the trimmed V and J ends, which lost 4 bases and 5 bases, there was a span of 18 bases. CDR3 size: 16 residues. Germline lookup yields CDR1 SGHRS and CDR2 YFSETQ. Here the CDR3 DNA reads TGCGCCAGCAGCCCACAGTGGGTATCGATAACCGGGGAGCTGTTTTTT. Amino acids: CASSPQWVSITGELFF.

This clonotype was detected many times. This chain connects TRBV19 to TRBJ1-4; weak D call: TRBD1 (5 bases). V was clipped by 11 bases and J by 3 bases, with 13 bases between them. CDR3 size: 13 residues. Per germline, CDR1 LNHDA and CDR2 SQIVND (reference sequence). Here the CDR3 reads CAARRGPNEKLFF. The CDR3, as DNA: TGTGCCGCCCGACGGGGCCCTAATGAAAAACTGTTTTTT. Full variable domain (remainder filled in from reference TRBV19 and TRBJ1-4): DGGITQSPKYLFRKEGQNVTLSCEQNLNHDAMYWYRQDPGQGLRLIYYSQIVNDFQKGDIAEGYSVSREKKESFPLTVTSAQKNPTAFYLCAARRGPNEKLFFGSGTQLSVL.

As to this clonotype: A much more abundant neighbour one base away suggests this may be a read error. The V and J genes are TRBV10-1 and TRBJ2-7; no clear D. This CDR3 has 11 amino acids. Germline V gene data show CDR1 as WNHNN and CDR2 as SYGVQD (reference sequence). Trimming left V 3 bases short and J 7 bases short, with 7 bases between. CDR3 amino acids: CASSEGEEQYF. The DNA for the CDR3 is TGCGCCAGCAGTGAAGGCGAAGAGCAGTACTTC.

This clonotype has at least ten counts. DNA of the CDR3: TGTGCCAGCAGTCTATCCCCCTCCGAGACCCAGTACTTC. Translated, it gives CASSLSPSETQYF. The V and J genes are TRBV25-1 and TRBJ2-5; the D is unclear. CDR1 MGHDK and CDR2 SYGVNS come from the germline V gene. CDR3 length: 13 residues. Trimming took off 5 bases at V and 5 bases at J, with 12 bases between the two ends.